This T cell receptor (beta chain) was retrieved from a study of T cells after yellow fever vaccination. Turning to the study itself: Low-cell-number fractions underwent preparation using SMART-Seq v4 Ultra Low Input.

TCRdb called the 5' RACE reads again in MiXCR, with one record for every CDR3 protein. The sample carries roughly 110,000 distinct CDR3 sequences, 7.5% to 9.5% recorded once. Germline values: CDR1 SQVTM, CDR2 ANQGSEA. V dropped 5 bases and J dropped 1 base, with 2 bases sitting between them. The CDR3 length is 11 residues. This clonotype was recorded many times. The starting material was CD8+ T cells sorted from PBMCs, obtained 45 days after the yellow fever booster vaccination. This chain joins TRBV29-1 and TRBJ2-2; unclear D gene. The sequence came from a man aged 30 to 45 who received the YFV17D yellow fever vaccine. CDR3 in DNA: TGCAGCGTTAGGAACACCGGGGAGCTGTTTTTT. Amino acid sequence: CSVRNTGELFF.